This TCR beta chain is drawn from a study of cytomegalovirus exposure and HLA in healthy donors. Overall study: An analysis done earlier identified more than 100 million unique TCR beta sequences from 200 million or so T cells. Study observations and caveats: Being productive about 87% or about 30% of the time was typical of most TCR beta V segments in an earlier analysis. Many donors shared some public TCRs, even though most TCR sequences were rare. According to a later analysis, most TCR beta chains associated with CMV appeared HLA-restricted.

A remark on this clone: Its antigen is as yet unknown.

Primers included in the PCR were 60 Vbeta and 13 Jbeta primers. The method was immunoSEQ multiplex PCR; TCRdb's version includes in-frame clones alone and lacks a portion of them. The sample has about 170,000 clones; almost 85% are singletons. The length of the CDR3 is 14 residues. Trimming took 0 bases from V and 6 from J; bases not matched to a gene: 4. Germline CDR1 is PRHDT and CDR2 is FYEKMQ (reference sequence). The chain recombines TRBV13 with TRBJ2-7; 8 nucleotides agree with TRBD2. This TCR derives from a boy between 2 and 10 years old in good health and CMV-seronegative. Input material: PBMCs. The CDR3 DNA reads as TGTGCCAGCAGCTTAGGAGTAGCGGGATCCGAGCAGTACTTC. Translated: CASSLGVAGSEQYF.